This T cell receptor (beta chain) was captured by sequencing in a study of beta chain features in type 1 diabetes. Stem cell-like memory, regulatory, central memory and naive CD4+ cells were sorted via CD45RO/CCR7/CD25/CD127/CD95/CD27. The investigators reverse transcribed all of the isolated RNA, so they sequenced expressed TCRB transcripts. TCRdb's copy holds only in-frame clones and misses some; the assay was immunoSEQ multiplex PCR. Seen here are about 15,000 clones, approximately 45% observed once, and the top ten hold about 0.5%. From germline, CDR1 is MNHEY and CDR2 SVGAGI. With 3 bases removed from V and 7 bases from J, the gap between germline ends came to 19 bases. This CDR3 contains 16 residues.

The receptor's source is a woman in her thirties or forties in good health. The chain is built from TRBV6-5 and TRBJ1-5; D is unclear. Sequenced: stem cell memory CD4+ T cells from blood. The CDR3 loop reads CASSYSSPPHAQPQHF. CDR3 DNA sequence: TGTGCCAGCAGTTATTCTTCCCCCCCACACGCCCAGCCCCAGCATTTT.